The present entry profiles one T cell receptor (beta chain) with its context. The antigen is undetermined. The data were obtained in a study of cytomegalovirus exposure and HLA in healthy donors. Study-level background: Previous work identified 95 million to 120 million unique TCR beta sequences from about 200 million T cells.

Overall study findings and caveats: Presence/absence analysis assumed near-uniform sequencing depth across donors. A later analysis associated 16,951 TCR beta sequences with HLA alleles at a 0.05 false discovery rate. Cytomegalovirus-associated status was assigned to about 180 TCR beta chains.

In germline, CDR1 is SGHTA, CDR2 FQGTGA. V was shortened by 5 bases and J by 1 base, with 12 bases between the two germline ends. CDR3 length: 14 residues. The PCR had 60 Vbeta and 13 Jbeta primers. Generated by immunoSEQ multiplex PCR, the TCRdb table keeps only in-frame clones and is missing some. This sample yields about 280,000 clones, of which 80% to 90% are seen a single time; less than 2.5% belongs to the top ten. Sequenced sample: PBMCs. The chain has TRBV7-3 and TRBJ2-7, with no clear D. The clonotype comes from a woman aged 18-29 years in good health and CMV-seronegative. CDR3 DNA sequence: TGTGCCAGCAGCCCCCTTAGTTCATCCTACGAGCAGTACTTC. It is translated as CASSPLSSSYEQYF.